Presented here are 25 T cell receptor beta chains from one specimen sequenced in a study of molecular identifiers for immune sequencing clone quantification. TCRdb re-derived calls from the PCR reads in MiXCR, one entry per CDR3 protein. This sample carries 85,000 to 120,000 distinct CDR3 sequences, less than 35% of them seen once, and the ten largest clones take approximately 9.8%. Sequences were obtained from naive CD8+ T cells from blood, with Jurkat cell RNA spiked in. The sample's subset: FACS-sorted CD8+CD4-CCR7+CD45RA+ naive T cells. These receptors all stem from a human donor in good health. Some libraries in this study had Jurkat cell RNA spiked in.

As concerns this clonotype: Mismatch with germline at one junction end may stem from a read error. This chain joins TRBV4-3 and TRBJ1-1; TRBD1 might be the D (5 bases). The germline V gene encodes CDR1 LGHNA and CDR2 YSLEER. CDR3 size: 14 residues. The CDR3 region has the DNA TGCGCCAGCAGCCAAAGGGGCGCCGGCACTGAAGCTTCCTTT. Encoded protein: CASSQRGAGTEASF.

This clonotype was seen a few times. CDR3 sequence reads: CASSLGRALTDTQYF. The CDR3 DNA sequence: TGTGCCAGCAGTTTAGGGAGGGCACTGACAGATACGCAGTATTTT. The chain combines TRBV28 with TRBJ2-3, with TRBD2 matching over 7 bases. The CDR3 is made up of 15 amino acids. V was pared by 2 bases and J by 3 bases, with 5 bases of the junction left unmatched. The germline gives CDR1 MDHEN, CDR2 SYDVKM.

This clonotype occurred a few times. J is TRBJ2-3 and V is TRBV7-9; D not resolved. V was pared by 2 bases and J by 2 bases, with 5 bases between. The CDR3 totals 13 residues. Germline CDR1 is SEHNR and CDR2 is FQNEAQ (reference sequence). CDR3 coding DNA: TGTGCCAGCAGCTTACAGAACACAGATACGCAGTATTTT. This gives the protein CASSLQNTDTQYF.

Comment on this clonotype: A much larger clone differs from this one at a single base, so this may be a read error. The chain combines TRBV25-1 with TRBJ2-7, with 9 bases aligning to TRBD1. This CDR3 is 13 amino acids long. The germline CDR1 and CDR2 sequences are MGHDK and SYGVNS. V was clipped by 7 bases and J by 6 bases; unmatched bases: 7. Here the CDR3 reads CASTGTGRCEQYF. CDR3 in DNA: TGTGCCAGCACTGGGACAGGGAGATGCGAGCAGTACTTC.

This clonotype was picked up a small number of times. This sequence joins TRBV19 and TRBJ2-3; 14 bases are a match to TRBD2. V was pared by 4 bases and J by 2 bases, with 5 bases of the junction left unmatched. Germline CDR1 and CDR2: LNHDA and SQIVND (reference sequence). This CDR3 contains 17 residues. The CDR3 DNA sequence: TGTGCCAGTAGTACGGGACTAGCGGGAGATTTCACAGATACGCAGTATTTT. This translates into CASSTGLAGDFTDTQYF.

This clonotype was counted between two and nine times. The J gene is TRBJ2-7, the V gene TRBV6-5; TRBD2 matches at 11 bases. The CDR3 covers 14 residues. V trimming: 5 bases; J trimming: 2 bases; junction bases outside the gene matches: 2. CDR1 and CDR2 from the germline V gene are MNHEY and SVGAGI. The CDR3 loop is CASSVLAGAYEQYF. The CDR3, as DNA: TGTGCCAGCAGTGTACTAGCGGGAGCCTACGAGCAGTACTTC.

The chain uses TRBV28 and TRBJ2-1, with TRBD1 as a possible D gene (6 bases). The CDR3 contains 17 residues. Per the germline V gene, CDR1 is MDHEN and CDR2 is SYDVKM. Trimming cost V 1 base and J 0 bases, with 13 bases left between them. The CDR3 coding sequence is TGTGCCAGCAGTTTATCCGTCGGGACACCCTCCTACAATGAGCAGTTCTTC. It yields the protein CASSLSVGTPSYNEQFF.

CDR3 amino acids: CASSWVGADEQYF. The CDR3 DNA is TGTGCCAGCAGTTGGGTTGGGGCGGACGAGCAGTACTTC. The rearrangement uses TRBV27 and TRBJ2-7; possible D gene TRBD1, 5 bases. Trimming took 4 bases from V and 5 from J, leaving 12 bases between them. CDR1 and CDR2 from the germline V gene are MNHEY and SMNVEV (reference sequence). The CDR3 totals 13 residues.

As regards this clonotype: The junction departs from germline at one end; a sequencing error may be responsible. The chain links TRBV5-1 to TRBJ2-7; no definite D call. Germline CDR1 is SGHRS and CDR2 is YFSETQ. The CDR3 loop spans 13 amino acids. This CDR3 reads CASSLGPYNEQNF. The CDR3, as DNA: TGCGCCAGCAGCTTGGGGCCTTACAACGAGCAGAACTTC. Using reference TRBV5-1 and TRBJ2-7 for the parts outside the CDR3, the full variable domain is KAGVTQTPRYLIKTRGQQVTLSCSPISGHRSVSWYQQTPGQGLQFLFEYFSETQRNKGNFPGRFSGRQFSNSRSEMNVSTLELGDSALYLCASSLGPYNEQNFGPGTRLTVT.

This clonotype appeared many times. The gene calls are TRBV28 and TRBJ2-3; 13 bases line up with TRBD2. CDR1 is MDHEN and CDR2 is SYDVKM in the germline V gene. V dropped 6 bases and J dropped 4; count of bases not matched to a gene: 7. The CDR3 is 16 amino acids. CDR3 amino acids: CASRPRLAGGSDTQYF. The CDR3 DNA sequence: TGTGCCAGCAGACCACGACTAGCGGGAGGATCAGATACGCAGTATTTT. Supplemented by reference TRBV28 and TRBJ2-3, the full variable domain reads DVKVTQSSRYLVKRTGEKVFLECVQDMDHENMFWYRQDPGLGLRLIYFSYDVKMKEKGDIPEGYSVSREKKERFSLILESASTNQTSMYLCASRPRLAGGSDTQYFGPGTRLTVL.

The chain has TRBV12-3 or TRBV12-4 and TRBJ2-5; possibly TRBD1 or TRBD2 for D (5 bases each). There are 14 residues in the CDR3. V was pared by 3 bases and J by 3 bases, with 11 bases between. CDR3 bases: TGTGCCAGCAGTTTTGGGGGAAGAGAAGAGACCCAGTACTTC. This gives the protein CASSFGGREETQYF.

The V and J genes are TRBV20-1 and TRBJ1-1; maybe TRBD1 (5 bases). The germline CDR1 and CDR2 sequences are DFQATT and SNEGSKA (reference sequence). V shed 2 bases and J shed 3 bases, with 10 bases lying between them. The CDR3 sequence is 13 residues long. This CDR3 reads CSARHWGDTEAFF. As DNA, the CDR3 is TGCAGTGCTAGACACTGGGGGGACACTGAAGCTTTCTTT.

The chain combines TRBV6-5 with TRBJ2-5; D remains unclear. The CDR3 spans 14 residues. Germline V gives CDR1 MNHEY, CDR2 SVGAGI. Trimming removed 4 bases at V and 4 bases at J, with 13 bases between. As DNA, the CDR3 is TGTGCCAGCAGTTTCCCGAATAAGGCAGAGACCCAGTACTTC. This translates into CASSFPNKAETQYF.

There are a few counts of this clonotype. CDR3 region: CSVEAEPGPNTGELFF. The CDR3 region has the DNA TGCAGCGTTGAAGCTGAGCCAGGGCCGAACACCGGGGAGCTGTTTTTT. V is TRBV29-1 and J is TRBJ2-2; D may be TRBD1 (5 bases). Germline CDR1 reads SQVTM; CDR2 reads ANQGSEA. Between the trimmed V and J ends, which lost 1 base and 0 bases, there was a span of 12 bases. The CDR3 covers 16 residues.

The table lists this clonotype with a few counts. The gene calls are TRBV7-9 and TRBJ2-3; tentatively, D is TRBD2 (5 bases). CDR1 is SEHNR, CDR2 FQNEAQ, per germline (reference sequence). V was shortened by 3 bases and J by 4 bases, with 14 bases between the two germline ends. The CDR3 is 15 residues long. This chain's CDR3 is CASSFRGRTADTQYF. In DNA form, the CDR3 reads TGTGCCAGCAGCTTTCGAGGGCGTACGGCAGATACGCAGTATTTT.

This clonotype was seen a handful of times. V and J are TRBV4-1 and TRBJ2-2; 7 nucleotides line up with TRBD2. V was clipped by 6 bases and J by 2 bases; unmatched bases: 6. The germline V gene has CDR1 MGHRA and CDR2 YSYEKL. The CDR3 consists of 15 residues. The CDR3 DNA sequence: TGCGCCAGCAGTAGACGGGGGGAAAACACCGGGGAGCTGTTTTTT. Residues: CASSRRGENTGELFF.

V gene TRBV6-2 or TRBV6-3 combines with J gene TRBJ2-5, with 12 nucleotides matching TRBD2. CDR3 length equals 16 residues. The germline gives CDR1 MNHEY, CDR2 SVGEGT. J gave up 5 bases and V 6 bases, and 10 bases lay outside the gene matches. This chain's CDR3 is CASRPPGLAGLETQYF. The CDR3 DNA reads TGTGCCAGCAGGCCCCCGGGACTAGCGGGCCTTGAGACCCAGTACTTC.

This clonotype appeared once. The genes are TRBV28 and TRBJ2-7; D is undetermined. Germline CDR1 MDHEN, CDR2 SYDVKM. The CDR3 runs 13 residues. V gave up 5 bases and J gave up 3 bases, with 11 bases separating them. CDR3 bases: TGTGCCAGCAGTGTATCTCGCGACTACGAGCAGTACTTC. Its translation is CASSVSRDYEQYF.

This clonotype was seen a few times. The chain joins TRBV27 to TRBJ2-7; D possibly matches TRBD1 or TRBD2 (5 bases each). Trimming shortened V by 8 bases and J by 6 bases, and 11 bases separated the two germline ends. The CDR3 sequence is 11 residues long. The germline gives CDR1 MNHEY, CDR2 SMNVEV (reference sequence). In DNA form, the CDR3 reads TGTGCCAGCGCGAGGGGCCTCGAGCAGTACTTC. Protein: CASARGLEQYF.

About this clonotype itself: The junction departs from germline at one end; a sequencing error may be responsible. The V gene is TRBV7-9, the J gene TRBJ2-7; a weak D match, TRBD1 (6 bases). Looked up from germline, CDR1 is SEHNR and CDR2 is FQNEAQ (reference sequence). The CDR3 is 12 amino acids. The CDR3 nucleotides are TGTGCCAGCAGCCCAGACAGGTACGAGCGGTACTTC. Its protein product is CASSPDRYERYF. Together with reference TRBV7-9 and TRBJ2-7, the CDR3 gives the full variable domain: DTGVSQNPRHKITKRGQNVTFRCDPISEHNRLYWYRQTLGQGPEFLTYFQNEAQLEKSRLLSDRFSAERPKGSFSTLEIQRTEQGDSAMYLCASSPDRYERYFGPGTRLTVT.

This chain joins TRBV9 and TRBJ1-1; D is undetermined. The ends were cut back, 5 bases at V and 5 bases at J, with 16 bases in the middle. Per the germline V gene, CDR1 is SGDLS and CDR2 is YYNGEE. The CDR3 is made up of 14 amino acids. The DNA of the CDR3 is TGTGCCAGCAGTGAGGGTCCGTTGTGGACTGAAGCTTTCTTT. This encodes CASSEGPLWTEAFF.

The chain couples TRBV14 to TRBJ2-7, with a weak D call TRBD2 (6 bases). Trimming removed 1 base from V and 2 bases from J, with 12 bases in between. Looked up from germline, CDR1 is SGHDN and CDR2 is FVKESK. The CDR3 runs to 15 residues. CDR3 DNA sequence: TGTGCCAGCAGCCAAGTTGGGGAGGTGACCTACGAGCAGTACTTC. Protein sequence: CASSQVGEVTYEQYF.

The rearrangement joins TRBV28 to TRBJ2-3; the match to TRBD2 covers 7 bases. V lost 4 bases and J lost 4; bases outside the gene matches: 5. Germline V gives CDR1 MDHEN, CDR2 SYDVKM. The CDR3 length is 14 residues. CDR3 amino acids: CASSSRRGADTQYF. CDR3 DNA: TGTGCCAGCAGTTCCCGCCGGGGGGCAGATACGCAGTATTTT.

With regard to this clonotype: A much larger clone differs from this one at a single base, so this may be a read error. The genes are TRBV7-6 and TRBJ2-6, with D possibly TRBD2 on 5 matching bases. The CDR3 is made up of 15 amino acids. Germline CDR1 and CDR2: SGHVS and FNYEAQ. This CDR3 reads CASNLVRVGANVLTF. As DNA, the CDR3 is TGTGCCAGCAACTTAGTGAGGGTTGGGGCCAACGTCCTGACTTTC. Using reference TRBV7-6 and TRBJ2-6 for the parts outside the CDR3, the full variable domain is GAGVSQSPRYKVTKRGQDVALRCDPISGHVSLYWYRQALGQGPEFLTYFNYEAQQDKSGLPNDRFSAERPEGSISTLTIQRTEQRDSAMYRCASNLVRVGANVLTFGAGSRLTVL.

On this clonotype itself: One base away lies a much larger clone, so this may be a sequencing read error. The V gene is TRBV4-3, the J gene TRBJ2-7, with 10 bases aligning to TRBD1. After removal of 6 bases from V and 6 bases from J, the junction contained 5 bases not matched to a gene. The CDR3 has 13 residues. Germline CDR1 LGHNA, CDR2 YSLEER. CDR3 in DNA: TGCGCCAGCAGACCTTGGACAGGGGGCGAGCAGTACTTC. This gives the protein CASRPWTGGEQYF.